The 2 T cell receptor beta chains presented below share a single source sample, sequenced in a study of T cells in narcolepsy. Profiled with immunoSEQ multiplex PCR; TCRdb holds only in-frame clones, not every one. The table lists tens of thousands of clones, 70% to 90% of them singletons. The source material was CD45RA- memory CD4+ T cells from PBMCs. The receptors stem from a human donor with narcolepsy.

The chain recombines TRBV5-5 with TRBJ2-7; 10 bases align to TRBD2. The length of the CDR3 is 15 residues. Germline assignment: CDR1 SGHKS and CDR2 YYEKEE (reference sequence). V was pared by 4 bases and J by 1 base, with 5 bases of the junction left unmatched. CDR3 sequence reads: CASSVQLAGSYEQYF. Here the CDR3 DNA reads TGTGCCAGCAGCGTGCAACTAGCGGGATCCTACGAGCAGTACTTC.

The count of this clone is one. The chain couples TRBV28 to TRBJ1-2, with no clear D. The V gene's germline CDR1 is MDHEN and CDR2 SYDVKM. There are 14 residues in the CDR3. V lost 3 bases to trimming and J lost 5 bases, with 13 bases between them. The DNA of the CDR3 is TGTGCCAGCAGTTTTCGGGGAGAAAGATATGGCTACACCTTC. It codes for CASSFRGERYGYTF.